This T cell receptor (beta chain) was identified in a study of T cell responses to AZD1222 COVID-19 vaccine. On the study more broadly: Analyses pooled second doses at about 4 or about 12 weeks. Points from the study as a whole: Repertoires were obtained only post-peak T cell response. With two AZD1222 doses given, Spike-specific TCR breadth and depth both rose. With dominance at 160-218 and 743-854, vaccine-associated CD4 TCRs spanned spike.

Sequencing used immunoSEQ multiplex PCR; TCRdb keeps in-frame clones, though not all of them. The sample lists over 100,000 clones; around 86% were seen once. The length of the CDR3 is 15 residues. With 4 bases removed from V and 4 bases from J, the gap between germline ends came to 16 bases. Germline assignment: CDR1 LGHDT and CDR2 YNNKEL (reference sequence). As to this clone: The antigen is not known.

The sequence derives from an adult in good health. This chain connects TRBV3-1 (or the pseudogene TRBV3-2) to TRBJ1-1, with D maybe TRBD1 (6 bases). The sequences come from peripheral blood, collected on day 0 of AZD1222 vaccination. DNA for the CDR3: TGTGCCAGCAGCCCCTTACTTAGGGGGAGCACTGAAGCTTTCTTT. Protein: CASSPLLRGSTEAFF.